This record concerns one T cell receptor beta chain sequence. Here immunoSEQ multiplex PCR was the method, and the copy in TCRdb shows in-frame clones only, minus some. Altogether 10,000 to 15,000 clones are present, 80% to 90% being singletons, with the ten largest covering less than 35%. The data belong to a study of blood T cell repertoires in COVID-19. Across the whole study: Samples came from the United States, Italy and Spain, spanning acute and convalescent COVID-19. T cells, B-cell-depleted T cells, or PBMCs provided the cDNA or gDNA that served as material.

Sequenced material: peripheral blood. This receptor was identified in a human donor in a cohort sampled during active COVID-19.

CDR3 bases: TGTGCCAGCAGCACAGCCAGGGGGCGGCCTGGAAACACCATATATTTT. Translation: CASSTARGRPGNTIYF. The chain joins TRBV13 to TRBJ1-3; 8 nucleotides line up with TRBD1. J lost 2 bases, V lost 5 bases, and 8 bases had no gene match. The CDR3 is made up of 16 amino acids. Germline V lookup: CDR1 PRHDT, CDR2 FYEKMQ (reference sequence). Full variable domain (remainder filled in from reference TRBV13 and TRBJ1-3): AAGVIQSPRHLIKEKRETATLKCYPIPRHDTVYWYQQGPGQDPQFLISFYEKMQSDKGSIPDRFSAQQFSDYHSELNMSSLELGDSALYFCASSTARGRPGNTIYFGEGSWLTVV.